This passage covers 30 T cell receptor beta chains from one sample sequenced in a study of blood T cells in healthy people across ages. Alongside a J-beta primer mix, a sample-barcoded 5' primer served in a second PCR lasting about 7 to 12 cycles. TCRdb redid the calling of the 5' RACE reads with MiXCR, one entry per CDR3 protein. The data show about 700,000 distinct CDR3 sequences, with roughly 30% seen just once and 15% to 17% held by the top ten. The sequenced material came from blood. These TCRs come from an elderly woman in good health.

V is TRBV4-2 and J is TRBJ2-7; TRBD1 matches at 12 bases. The junction had 5 bases not matched to a gene; V was cut back by 2 bases and J by 6 bases. Germline values: CDR1 LGHNA, CDR2 YNFKEQ. The CDR3 runs to 15 residues. CDR3 DNA sequence: TGTGCCAGCAGCCAAATGGGACAGGGGGCTGGCGAGCAGTACTTC. Protein sequence: CASSQMGQGAGEQYF.

This clonotype was observed at least ten times. The chain uses TRBV20-1 and TRBJ2-1; 8 bases are shared with TRBD2. There are 15 residues in the CDR3. V shed 3 bases, J shed 6 bases, and the junction held 10 bases outside the gene matches. Germline CDR1 and CDR2: DFQATT and SNEGSKA (reference sequence). Here the CDR3 DNA reads TGCAGTGCTAGCGGGCGGGTAGCGGGGTCCAATGAGCAGTTCTTC. Translation: CSASGRVAGSNEQFF.

This clonotype was seen ten or more times. The chain couples TRBV9 to TRBJ1-2; D is unresolved. Between the trimmed V and J ends, which lost 1 base and 6 bases, there was a span of 13 bases. This CDR3 spans 14 amino acids. Germline lookup yields CDR1 SGDLS and CDR2 YYNGEE. CDR3 DNA: TGTGCCAGCAGCGTATCTACCGGGTTGGATGGCTACACCTTC. It encodes CASSVSTGLDGYTF.

In this sample, this clonotype turned up a few times. The genes are TRBV15 and TRBJ1-6, with D unclear. The CDR3 is 14 residues long. From germline, CDR1 is LNHNV and CDR2 YYDKDF (reference sequence). The V end was cut by 7 bases, the J end by 2 bases, with 9 bases between. For the CDR3, the DNA is TGTGCCACCACCAATGGTGCCTATAATTCACCCCTCCACTTT. This translates into CATTNGAYNSPLHF.

This clonotype was counted ten times or more. V and J are TRBV7-2 and TRBJ2-7, with D possibly being TRBD1 (5 bases). Germline V gene sequence: CDR1 SGHTA, CDR2 FQGNSA. Trimming shortened V by 2 bases and J by 3 bases, and 14 bases separated the two germline ends. CDR3 size: 15 residues. The CDR3 nucleotides read TGTGCCAGCAGCTTAAAGGGGCAGTCGCACTACGAGCAGTACTTC. This gives the protein CASSLKGQSHYEQYF.

The table lists this clonotype with many counts. V is TRBV6-4 and J is TRBJ1-5; the D gene is possibly TRBD1 (5 bases). V was shortened by 5 bases and J by 2 bases, with 10 bases between the two germline ends. CDR3 length: 14 amino acids. Germline CDR1 MRHNA, CDR2 SNTAGT. CDR3 nucleotides: TGTGCCAGCAGTCCGCAGGGAGGCAATCAGCCCCAGCATTTT. Protein: CASSPQGGNQPQHF.

This clonotype came up many times. The chain joins TRBV7-2 to TRBJ2-3; a weak D match, TRBD2 (6 bases). The CDR3 has 14 residues. V was pared by 3 bases and J by 10 bases, with 17 bases between. CDR1 SGHTA and CDR2 FQGNSA come from the germline V gene. Here the CDR3 reads CASSLTTGTPAQYF. CDR3 sequence (DNA): TGTGCCAGCAGCTTGACGACCGGGACTCCTGCGCAGTATTTT.

This clonotype was seen only a few times. This may stem from a read error, because a much larger clone lies one nucleotide away. The V and J genes are TRBV12-3 or TRBV12-4 and TRBJ2-1; 10 nucleotides agree with TRBD2. The DNA end lines up better with TRBJ2-7; the J call may be wrong. The CDR3 has 18 residues. CDR3 amino acids: CASTPRLAGGSSYNEQYF. The DNA of the CDR3 is TGTGCCAGCACCCCTCGACTAGCGGGCGGCAGCTCCTACAATGAGCAGTACTTC.

The V call is TRBV20-1, the J call TRBJ2-1, with D hard to call. Germline loops: CDR1 DFQATT, CDR2 SNEGSKA (reference sequence). CDR3 length: 14 residues. V was trimmed by 3 bases and J by 6 bases, leaving 15 bases between them. CDR3 DNA sequence: TGCAGTGCTAGTCCGGACCCCATAACCAATGAGCAGTTCTTC. Amino acids: CSASPDPITNEQFF.

This clonotype was seen more than once but under ten times. A much bigger clone sits one base away, suggesting this may be a read error. The chain employs TRBV29-1 and TRBJ2-1; 8 positions match TRBD2. The closer fit of TRBJ2-7 to the DNA end suggests the J call may be wrong. This CDR3 has 14 residues. CDR1 is SQVTM and CDR2 is ANQGSEA in the germline V gene. The CDR3 DNA reads TGCAGCGTTGGGCGGGGGGACACCTACAATGAGCAGTACTTC. It yields the protein CSVGRGDTYNEQYF.

This clonotype was seen repeatedly, ten times or more. This rearrangement joins TRBV20-1 to TRBJ2-7; 13 bases agree with TRBD2. V trimming: 2 bases; J trimming: 2 bases; junction bases outside the gene matches: 6. The germline gives CDR1 DFQATT, CDR2 SNEGSKA (reference sequence). The CDR3 has 16 amino acids. The CDR3 coding sequence is TGCAGTGCTAGAAAAGGGGGACTAGCGGGAACCTACGAGCAGTACTTC. Amino acids: CSARKGGLAGTYEQYF.

Only a few counts were recorded for this clonotype. A read error may be the cause here, since a much bigger clone is one base away. The chain joins TRBV15 to TRBJ2-5, with D tentatively TRBD2 (5 bases). Germline V gene sequence: CDR1 LNHNV, CDR2 YYDKDF (reference sequence). V was clipped by 0 bases and J by 11 bases, with 22 bases between them. CDR3 length equals 16 residues. This CDR3 is CATSRDLSRTRVGQYF. The CDR3 DNA reads as TGTGCCACCAGCAGAGATCTATCCCGGACTCGGGTCGGGCAGTACTTC.

In this sample, this clonotype turned up many times. The chain employs TRBV29-1 and TRBJ1-2; unclear D gene. Germline-derived CDR1 and CDR2 are SQVTM and ANQGSEA. V was pared by 3 bases and J by 3 bases, with 8 bases between. The CDR3 sequence is 12 residues long. CDR3 in amino acids: CSVEREDYGYTF. CDR3 in DNA: TGCAGCGTTGAGCGGGAAGACTATGGCTACACCTTC.

About this clonotype: This may stem from a read error, because a much larger clone lies one nucleotide away. The chain uses TRBV4-1 and TRBJ2-1; D possibly uses TRBD1 or TRBD2 (5 bases each). CDR3 length equals 15 residues. Germline V lookup: CDR1 MGHRA, CDR2 YSYEKL. Trimming removed 0 bases from V and 13 bases from J, with 19 bases in between. The CDR3, as DNA: TGCGCCAGCAGCCAAGAAGGGGCCAAGGGAGAGACCCAGTTCTTC. Its translation is CASSQEGAKGETQFF.

V gene TRBV7-2 combines with J gene TRBJ2-3; the match to TRBD2 covers 7 bases. Germline V CDR1 and CDR2: SGHTA, FQGNSA. The CDR3 is 18 amino acids. Unmatched junction bases numbered 14, after V lost 5 bases and J lost 0 bases. The DNA for the CDR3 is TGTGCCAGCAGCATCCAGATAGGACTAGTCGCTAGCACAGATACGCAGTATTTT. It codes for CASSIQIGLVASTDTQYF.

V is TRBV7-8 and J is TRBJ2-6, with unresolved D. CDR3 length: 17 amino acids. V was clipped by 1 base and J by 4 bases, with 14 bases between them. Per the germline V gene, CDR1 is SGHVS and CDR2 is FQNEAQ. As DNA, the CDR3 is TGTGCCAGCAGCTTAGGCCAGAGCCTTCAAGGGGCCAACGTCCTGACTTTC. Its protein is CASSLGQSLQGANVLTF. Based on the CDR3 plus reference TRBV7-8 and TRBJ2-6, the full variable domain is GAGVSQSPRYKVAKRGQDVALRCDPISGHVSLFWYQQALGQGPEFLTYFQNEAQLDKSGLPSDRFFAERPEGSVSTLKIQRTQQEDSAVYLCASSLGQSLQGANVLTFGAGSRLTVL.

This clonotype was counted between two and nine times. This chain links TRBV29-1 with TRBJ1-3; no firm D call. V dropped 0 bases and J dropped 1 base, with 7 bases sitting between them. Germline assignment: CDR1 SQVTM and CDR2 ANQGSEA. The CDR3 totals 14 residues. The CDR3 DNA follows: TGCAGCGTTGAAGACGACTCTTCTGGAAACACCATATATTTT. It is translated as CSVEDDSSGNTIYF.

This clonotype was counted ten times or more. V gene TRBV28 combines with J gene TRBJ1-2; 9 nucleotides match TRBD1. The CDR3 extends over 13 amino acids. After removal of 8 bases from V and 3 bases from J, the junction contained 4 bases not matched to a gene. Germline V gene data show CDR1 as MDHEN and CDR2 as SYDVKM. The DNA for the CDR3 is TGTGCCAGCGGGACAGGGACCTACTATGGCTACACCTTC. This translates into CASGTGTYYGYTF.

CDR3 amino acids: CASSLGGDVAEAFF. For the CDR3, the DNA is TGCGCCAGCAGCTTGGGCGGGGACGTGGCTGAAGCTTTCTTT. The chain links TRBV5-1 to TRBJ1-1, with a tentative D call TRBD1 (5 bases). Germline V gene data show CDR1 as SGHRS and CDR2 as YFSETQ. The CDR3 runs to 14 residues. Trimming pared 0 bases from V and 6 bases from J, leaving 12 bases between. The full variable domain, rest sourced from reference TRBV5-1 and TRBJ1-1, is KAGVTQTPRYLIKTRGQQVTLSCSPISGHRSVSWYQQTPGQGLQFLFEYFSETQRNKGNFPGRFSGRQFSNSRSEMNVSTLELGDSALYLCASSLGGDVAEAFFGQGTRLTVV.

In this sample, this clonotype turned up many times. The rearrangement uses TRBV20-1 and TRBJ2-3; 9 nucleotides align to TRBD2. V lost 3 bases to trimming and J lost 3 bases; unmatched junction nucleotides: 7. This CDR3 is built from 15 residues. CDR1 and CDR2 (germline): DFQATT, SNEGSKA (reference sequence). The CDR3 protein is CSASSDSGGTDTQYF. The CDR3 nucleotides read TGCAGTGCTAGCAGCGATAGCGGGGGAACAGATACGCAGTATTTT.

This clonotype is a singleton in its sample. The junction shows a germline mismatch at one end, possibly a read error. The chain uses TRBV3-1 and TRBJ1-2, with 10 bases matching TRBD1. CDR1 is LGHDT and CDR2 is YNNKEL in the germline V gene (reference sequence). The CDR3 runs 13 residues. DNA for the CDR3: TGTGCCAGCAGGGGACAGGGGATAGGCGGCTACACCTTT. Translated, it gives CASRGQGIGGYTF.

This clonotype was seen at least ten times. The chain joins TRBV6-5 to TRBJ2-5; a weak D match, TRBD1 (5 bases). Germline values: CDR1 MNHEY, CDR2 SVGAGI. Between the trimmed V and J ends, which lost 3 bases and 5 bases, there was a span of 16 bases. The CDR3 runs 15 residues. CDR3 in DNA: TGTGCCAGCAGTTATGCAGGGAAGAGTGTCGAGACCCAGTACTTC. Translated, it gives CASSYAGKSVETQYF.

V and J are TRBV5-6 and TRBJ2-7; D unclear. Trimming stripped 3 bases from V and 3 bases from J, with 16 bases between. This CDR3 contains 15 residues. Germline V gene sequence: CDR1 SGHDT, CDR2 YYEEEE. The CDR3 region has the DNA TGTGCCAGCAGCTGGAGATCGCCCTTAAACTACGAGCAGTACTTC. It is translated as CASSWRSPLNYEQYF. The entire variable domain, with the rest obtained from reference TRBV5-6 and TRBJ2-7, is as follows: DAGVTQSPTHLIKTRGQQVTLRCSPKSGHDTVSWYQQALGQGPQFIFQYYEEEERQRGNFPDRFSGHQFPNYSSELNVNALLLGDSALYLCASSWRSPLNYEQYFGPGTRLTVT.

The chain joins TRBV6-1 to TRBJ2-2; 13 bases agree with TRBD2. Germline CDR1 and CDR2: MNHNS and SASEGT. V trimming: 5 bases; J trimming: 5 bases; junction bases outside the gene matches: 8. The CDR3 covers 17 residues. The CDR3 loop reads CASSRMTSGGYTGELFF. CDR3 nucleotides: TGTGCCAGCAGTCGAATGACTAGCGGGGGGTATACCGGGGAGCTGTTTTTT.

This clonotype was seen only a few times. The V call is TRBV19, the J call TRBJ1-1; D possibly corresponds to TRBD1 (5 bases). CDR1 is LNHDA, CDR2 SQIVND, per germline (reference sequence). Trimming cost V 4 bases and J 5 bases, with 17 bases left between them. The CDR3 is 15 residues long. In DNA form, the CDR3 reads TGTGCCAGTAGTACTAGCCCGGGACGAAAAACTGAAGCTTTCTTT. This encodes CASSTSPGRKTEAFF.

This clonotype was counted between two and nine times. The CDR3 sequence: CASSTRDSTEAFF. The CDR3 region has the DNA TGTGCCAGCAGCACTCGGGACTCCACTGAAGCTTTCTTT. The chain employs TRBV9 and TRBJ1-1; D may be TRBD1 (5 bases). This CDR3 is 13 amino acids long. The V and J ends lost 4 bases and 4 bases respectively, with 11 bases between them. Per the germline V gene, CDR1 is SGDLS and CDR2 is YYNGEE. Full variable domain (outside the CDR3, taken from reference TRBV9 and TRBJ1-1): DSGVTQTPKHLITATGQRVTLRCSPRSGDLSVYWYQQSLDQGLQFLIQYYNGEERAKGNILERFSAQQFPDLHSELNLSSLELGDSALYFCASSTRDSTEAFFGQGTRLTVV.

This clonotype has ten or more counts. The chain has TRBV6-2 or TRBV6-3 and TRBJ2-7; the D gene is possibly TRBD2 (5 bases). The germline V gene has CDR1 MNHEY and CDR2 SVGEGT. This CDR3 region has 15 residues. With 3 bases removed from V and 4 bases from J, the gap between germline ends came to 16 bases. The chain's CDR3 is CASSYGVEVLYEQYF. CDR3 nucleotide sequence: TGTGCCAGCAGTTATGGCGTGGAGGTCCTGTACGAGCAGTACTTC.

The chain combines TRBV6-1 with TRBJ2-1; TRBD2 matches at 9 bases. This CDR3 is built from 13 residues. Per germline, CDR1 MNHNS and CDR2 SASEGT. V gave up 8 bases and J gave up 9 bases; unmatched junction bases: 8. The CDR3 DNA follows: TGTGCCAGCGGGGCGGGGGGGCTAGTTGAGCAGTTCTTC. It yields the protein CASGAGGLVEQFF.

This clonotype has more than one count but fewer than ten. A single base separates this from a much larger clone, so it may be a read error. The V gene is TRBV2, the J gene TRBJ2-5, with no clear D. Germline-derived CDR1 and CDR2 are SNHLY and FYNNEI. Trimming took off 7 bases at V and 11 bases at J, with 14 bases between the two ends. This CDR3 comprises 11 residues. This CDR3 is CASTGMYGQYF. For the CDR3, the DNA is TGTGCCAGCACAGGCATGTACGGGCAGTACTTC.

This clonotype was counted at least ten times. The chain employs TRBV27 and TRBJ2-1; D gene uncertain. The CDR3 totals 13 residues. Trimming left V 2 bases short and J 9 bases short, with 11 bases between. Germline V gives CDR1 MNHEY, CDR2 SMNVEV (reference sequence). CDR3 loop: CASSLTVPGEQFF. In DNA, the CDR3 is TGTGCCAGCAGTTTAACGGTCCCGGGTGAGCAGTTCTTC.